The sequence of this T cell receptor beta chain was determined in a study of cytomegalovirus exposure and HLA in healthy donors. Study-wide results and limits: Upon later analysis, HLA-associated TCR beta chains proved more clonally expanded than other, equally common chains. In an earlier analysis, productive rearrangement rates for most beta V segments clustered near 90% or 30%. In vitro checks showed that three CMV-associated chains really do target CMV antigens.

Comment on this clone: The antigen is unknown.

Germline V gene sequence: CDR1 GTSNPN, CDR2 SVGIG (reference sequence). This CDR3 has 10 amino acids. Losses at the gene ends were 5 bases for V and 10 bases for J; bases not matched to a gene: 4. 13 Jbeta primers and 60 Vbeta primers were used for the PCR. The assay was immunoSEQ multiplex PCR, and TCRdb's table has in-frame clones only and misses some. The sample yields approximately 100,000 clones, roughly 77% seen once. The source is a woman between 45 and 60 years old in good health and CMV-seropositive. The chain couples TRBV30 to TRBJ1-1; 7 bases are shared with TRBD1. Sequenced material: PBMCs. The CDR3 loop reads CAWGQDGAFF. CDR3 DNA: TGTGCCTGGGGACAGGATGGAGCTTTCTTT.